These T cell receptor beta chains were read from a single sample in a study of T cells after yellow fever vaccination. A single record per CDR3 protein comes from TCRdb applying MiXCR to the 5' RACE reads. The sample holds 300,000 to 400,000 distinct CDR3 sequences; roughly 6.1% are singletons and the top ten take over 12%. This material consisted of PBMCs, taken 5 days after the yellow fever booster vaccination. The receptors derive from a man aged 25-40 years who received the YFV17D yellow fever vaccine. The CDR3 runs from the conserved cysteine through the conserved F or W. Each record gives: J gene, clone size, V gene, D gene, CDR3 length, CDR3 protein, CDR3 DNA. The D gene is left open where the match is weak. The size entry is marked missing in some rows and otherwise reads once, few, many or a size class.

>TRBJ2-5|few|TRBV19|TRBD2|17
CASSATGTSGYQETQYF
TGTGCCAGTAGTGCCACCGGGACTAGCGGGTACCAAGAGACCCAGTACTTC
>TRBJ2-3|few|TRBV4-3|NA|15
CASSQGRDLTDTQYF
TGCGCCAGCAGCCAAGGGAGGGACCTCACAGATACGCAGTATTTT
>TRBJ2-7|NA|TRBV20-1|TRBD2|17
CSATPASGRKVGYEQYF
TGCAGTGCTACCCCGGCTAGCGGGAGGAAGGTGGGCTACGAGCAGTACTTC
>TRBJ1-1|few|TRBV6-1|NA|13
CASQQGTNTEAFF
TGTGCCAGCCAACAGGGAACGAACACTGAAGCTTTCTTT
>TRBJ2-2|few|TRBV7-2|TRBD2|16
CASSLAGGLAGGQLFF
TGTGCCAGCAGCTTAGCGGGGGGACTAGCGGGAGGACAGCTGTTTTTT
>TRBJ2-3|NA|TRBV29-1|NA|13
CSVEVPGPDTQYF
TGCAGCGTTGAAGTCCCGGGCCCAGATACGCAGTATTTT
>TRBJ2-7|many|TRBV5-1|NA|12
CASRQESYEQYF
TGCGCCAGCCGACAGGAGTCCTACGAGCAGTACTTC
>TRBJ2-2|few|TRBV28|TRBD2|16
CAGAPTSGTNTGELFF
TGTGCCGGGGCACCGACTAGCGGGACAAACACCGGGGAGCTGTTTTTT
>TRBJ2-2|few|TRBV9|TRBD2|17
CASSVAYGSGGTGELFF
TGTGCCAGCAGCGTAGCTTACGGGTCGGGGGGCACCGGGGAGCTGTTTTTT
>TRBJ2-3|NA|TRBV4-3|NA|16
CASSQVRGGKADTQYF
TGCGCCAGCAGCCAAGTACGGGGTGGAAAGGCAGATACGCAGTATTTT
>TRBJ2-1|few|TRBV5-4|NA|17
CASSRGTGTNFVNEQFF
TGTGCCAGCAGCAGAGGGACCGGGACAAATTTCGTAAATGAGCAGTTCTTC
>TRBJ2-7|many|TRBV5-1|TRBD2|14
CASARAGATYEQYF
TGCGCCAGCGCGCGAGCGGGAGCGACCTACGAGCAGTACTTC
>TRBJ1-1|many|TRBV4-2|NA|15
CASSQPGSLGTEAFF
TGTGCCAGCAGCCAACCCGGCAGTTTGGGCACTGAAGCTTTCTTT
>TRBJ2-1|NA|TRBV20-1|TRBD2|17
CSARVLAGGLSYNEQFF
TGCAGTGCTAGAGTACTAGCGGGAGGTTTATCCTACAATGAGCAGTTCTTC
>TRBJ1-3|few|TRBV3-1|NA|15
CASSQLRDTGNTIYF
TGTGCCTCCTCCCAACTCCGGGATACTGGAAACACCATATATTTT
>TRBJ2-7|NA|TRBV13|NA|17
CASSLSRLGGTDSEQYF
TGTGCCAGCAGCTTAAGCCGTCTTGGGGGGACGGATAGCGAGCAGTACTTC
>TRBJ2-5|NA|TRBV28|NA|13
CASRKGVLETQYF
TGTGCCAGCAGGAAGGGGGTCCTTGAGACCCAGTACTTC
>TRBJ2-5|few|TRBV5-1|NA|12
CASAPQRETQYF
TGCGCCAGCGCCCCCCAAAGAGAGACCCAGTACTTC
>TRBJ2-1|many|TRBV28|NA|15
CASSLGGTSYNEQFF
TGTGCCAGCAGTTTGGGGGGTACCTCCTACAATGAGCAGTTCTTC
>TRBJ2-1|NA|TRBV4-3|NA|15
CASSQVTSSYNEQFF
TGCGCCAGCAGCCAAGTCACTAGCTCCTACAATGAGCAGTTCTTC
>TRBJ2-3|many|TRBV9|NA|15
CASSAPTDYTDTQYF
TGTGCCAGCAGCGCCCCCACGGACTACACAGATACGCAGTATTTT
>TRBJ2-7|few|TRBV29-1|TRBD2|14
CSVLSGSGTYEQYF
TGCAGCGTCCTTAGCGGGAGTGGAACCTACGAGCAGTACTTC
>TRBJ1-2|NA|TRBV18|NA|13
CASSPPGSYGYTF
TGTGCCAGCTCACCACCGGGCAGCTATGGCTACACCTTC
>TRBJ2-5|many|TRBV12-3/TRBV12-4|TRBD1|14
CASSSTTGAETQYF
TGTGCCAGCAGTTCAACGACAGGGGCTGAGACCCAGTACTTC
>TRBJ2-7|NA|TRBV6-6|NA|13
CASSDGGWGEQYF
TGTGCCAGCAGCGACGGGGGCTGGGGGGAGCAGTACTTC
>TRBJ2-5|many|TRBV5-1|TRBD2|15
CASSNPGLAEETQYF
TGCGCCAGCAGCAACCCCGGACTAGCGGAAGAGACCCAGTACTTC
>TRBJ2-7|NA|TRBV19|TRBD2|16
CASSMVGTSGSYEQYF
TGTGCCAGTAGTATGGTTGGGACTAGCGGTTCCTACGAGCAGTACTTC
>TRBJ2-7|few|TRBV5-1|NA|15
CASSLGQGPSYEQYF
TGCGCCAGCAGCTTGGGTCAGGGTCCCTCCTACGAGCAGTACTTC
>TRBJ2-3|few|TRBV20-1|NA|13
CSALSQLGDTQYF
TGCAGTGCTCTCTCGCAACTAGGTGATACGCAGTATTTT
>TRBJ1-1|few|TRBV6-1|NA|14
CASSSVRGNTEAFF
TGTGCCAGCTCTTCTGTTCGGGGGAACACTGAAGCTTTCTTT
>TRBJ2-7|many|TRBV12-3/TRBV12-4|NA|13
CASKPGGTYEQYF
TGTGCCAGCAAACCCGGGGGTACCTACGAGCAGTACTTC
>TRBJ2-1|many|TRBV29-1|NA|14
CSAGVVSSYNEQFF
TGCAGTGCTGGGGTCGTTAGCTCCTACAATGAGCAGTTCTTC
>TRBJ2-2|many|TRBV7-2|NA|15
CASSLVGSNTGELFF
TGTGCCAGCAGCTTAGTTGGCAGCAACACCGGGGAGCTGTTTTTT
>TRBJ1-2|few|TRBV20-1|NA|13
CSARKTDIGGYTF
TGCAGTGCTAGAAAGACAGATATAGGCGGCTACACCTTC
>TRBJ2-6|few|TRBV20-1|NA|14
CSARAYSGANVLTF
TGCAGTGCTAGGGCTTACTCTGGGGCCAACGTCCTGACTTTC
>TRBJ2-5|few|TRBV20-1|TRBD2|16
CSAGDTWREVQETQYF
TGCAGTGCCGGCGACACCTGGCGGGAGGTCCAAGAGACCCAGTACTTC
>TRBJ2-3|many|TRBV19|TRBD2|14
CASGLAGSTDTQYF
TGTGCCAGTGGCCTAGCGGGGAGCACAGATACGCAGTATTTT